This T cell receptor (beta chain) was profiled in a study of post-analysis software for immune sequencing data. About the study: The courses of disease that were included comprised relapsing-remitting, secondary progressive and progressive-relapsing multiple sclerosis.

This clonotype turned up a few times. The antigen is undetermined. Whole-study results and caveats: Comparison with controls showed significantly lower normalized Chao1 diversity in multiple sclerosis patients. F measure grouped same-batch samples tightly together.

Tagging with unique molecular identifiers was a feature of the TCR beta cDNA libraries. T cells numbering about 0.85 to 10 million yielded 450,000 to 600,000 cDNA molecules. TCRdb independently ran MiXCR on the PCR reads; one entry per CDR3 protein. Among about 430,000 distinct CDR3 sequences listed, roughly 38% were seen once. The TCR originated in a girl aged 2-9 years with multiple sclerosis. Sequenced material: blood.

The CDR3 sequence is CSVQYTGGGSFF. CDR3 DNA: TGCAGCGTTCAGTATACAGGGGGGGGATCTTTCTTT. V usage is TRBV29-1 and J usage is TRBJ1-1; 8 bases map to TRBD1. This CDR3 region has 12 residues. Germline V CDR1 and CDR2: SQVTM, ANQGSEA. V shed 5 bases, J shed 12 bases, and the junction held 11 bases outside the gene matches.